Each of the 5 T cell receptor beta chains below was sequenced from the same sample in a study of graft-versus-host responses after intestinal transplantation (dated by TCRdb to the early 2020s). This specimen's time point label, per the study, means: cells obtained before transplantation from donor or recipient. No antigens are known for them. Library preparation used the immunoSEQ multiplex PCR assay. TCRdb took this table from immuneACCESS and kept in-frame rearrangements with V and J called. Such tables lack part of the clones; where checked against another copy, unresolved V genes explain under half of the gap, and the rest is unexplained. The sample data list 80,000 to 100,000 clones, and approximately 90% of these were observed just once. The ten largest clonotypes hold 0.15% to 0.2% of the sample. This sample comprised unstimulated CD4+ T cells sorted from spleen or lymph node cells, obtained before intestinal transplant. The receptors derive from a human donor who received an intestinal transplant.

This chain links TRBV19 with TRBJ2-3, with TRBD1 identical over 9 bases. V dropped 3 bases and J dropped 3; count of bases not matched to a gene: 4. The CDR3 consists of 15 residues. Germline values: CDR1 LNHDA, CDR2 SQIVND (reference sequence). The CDR3 DNA reads TGTGCCAGTAGTATGTGGGACAGGGTGACAGATACGCAGTATTTT. Its protein is CASSMWDRVTDTQYF. Full variable domain (outside the CDR3, taken from reference TRBV19 and TRBJ2-3): DGGITQSPKYLFRKEGQNVTLSCEQNLNHDAMYWYRQDPGQGLRLIYYSQIVNDFQKGDIAEGYSVSREKKESFPLTVTSAQKNPTAFYLCASSMWDRVTDTQYFGPGTRLTVL.

The chain joins TRBV4-3 to TRBJ2-4; possible D gene TRBD1, 5 bases. The CDR3 is 13 amino acids. CDR1 is LGHNA and CDR2 is YSLEER in the germline V gene. V was shortened by 0 bases and J by 8 bases, with 8 bases between the two germline ends. In DNA form, the CDR3 reads TGCGCCAGCAGCCAAGACAGGGCCTACATTCAGTACTTC. It specifies CASSQDRAYIQYF.

This chain uses TRBV29-1 with TRBJ1-1; 9 nucleotides align to TRBD1. Germline V gene data show CDR1 as SQVTM and CDR2 as ANQGSEA. The CDR3 runs to 13 residues. Trimming removed 7 bases from V and 3 bases from J; junction bases left unmatched: 6. The CDR3 protein is CSALWTGDTEAFF. CDR3 nucleotide sequence: TGCAGCGCCTTATGGACAGGGGACACTGAAGCTTTCTTT. The whole variable domain, filled in from reference TRBV29-1 and TRBJ1-1, reads SAVISQKPSRDICQRGTSLTIQCQVDSQVTMMFWYRQQPGQSLTLIATANQGSEATYESGFVIDKFPISRPNLTFSTLTVSNMSPEDSSIYLCSALWTGDTEAFFGQGTRLTVV.

This chain links TRBV27 with TRBJ1-5; 7 bases fit TRBD1. The germline CDR1 and CDR2 sequences are MNHEY and SMNVEV (reference sequence). Unmatched junction bases numbered 7, after V lost 3 bases and J lost 5 bases. The CDR3 is 15 amino acids. CDR3 protein: CASSFTATGHQPQHF. The CDR3 nucleotides are TGTGCCAGCAGTTTTACGGCGACAGGGCATCAGCCCCAGCATTTT.

The V gene is TRBV5-1, the J gene TRBJ2-3; 7 nucleotides align to TRBD2. The CDR3 is made up of 14 amino acids. Germline V lookup: CDR1 SGHRS, CDR2 YFSETQ. V was clipped by 4 bases and J by 2 bases; unmatched bases: 4. The CDR3 sequence is CASSPGTITDTQYF. The CDR3 DNA follows: TGCGCCAGCAGCCCCGGGACTATCACAGATACGCAGTATTTT.